This T cell receptor (beta chain) was identified during a study of blood T cells in healthy people across ages. General observations from the study: A greater number of naive CD4+ cells and higher diversity distinguished long-lived donors from aged donors.

Next came a second PCR, run for about 7 to 12 cycles, which used a sample-barcoded 5' primer along with a J-beta primer mix. From the 5' RACE reads, TCRdb called clonotypes with MiXCR, one entry per CDR3 protein. The table shows about 1.1 million distinct CDR3 sequences, with around two fifths occurring only once. In the case of this clonotype: Antigen unknown.

V dropped 9 bases and J dropped 2 bases, with 14 bases sitting between them. This CDR3 is 14 amino acids long. What was sequenced was blood. The clonotype comes from a man aged 18 to 29 in good health. The genes are TRBV12-3 or TRBV12-4 and TRBJ2-1, with D maybe TRBD2 (5 bases). CDR3: CASPRAEPYNEQFF. The DNA of the CDR3 is TGTGCCAGTCCGCGGGCAGAACCCTACAATGAGCAGTTCTTC.